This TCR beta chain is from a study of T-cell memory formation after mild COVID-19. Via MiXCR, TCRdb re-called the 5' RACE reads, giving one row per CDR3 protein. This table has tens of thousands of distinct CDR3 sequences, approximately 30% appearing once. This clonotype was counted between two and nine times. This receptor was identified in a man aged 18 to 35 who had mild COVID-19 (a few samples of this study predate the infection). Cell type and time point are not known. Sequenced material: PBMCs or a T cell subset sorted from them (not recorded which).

The CDR3 region is CASSFGTGHYNEQFF. The CDR3 region has the DNA TGTGCCAGCAGTTTTGGGACAGGCCACTACAATGAGCAGTTCTTC. This sequence joins TRBV27 and TRBJ2-1; TRBD1 matches 8 bases. V was clipped by 3 bases and J by 3 bases; unmatched bases: 4. Germline CDR1 MNHEY, CDR2 SMNVEV (reference sequence). The CDR3 sequence is 15 residues long.